The clone carrying this TCR beta chain appeared a few times. Its antigen is undetermined. This entry belongs to a study of response to subunit inactivated influenza vaccine. Using its own MiXCR run on the RT-PCR reads, TCRdb lists one record per CDR3 protein. This table has approximately 500,000 distinct CDR3 sequences, about an eighth appearing once. The study, taken as a whole, reports: Every seasonal influenza vaccination brings in few new T cells, the authors suggested.

Germline-derived CDR1 and CDR2 are SGHVS and FNYEAQ. This CDR3 has 20 residues. Germline trimming cut 1 base from V and 6 bases from J; bases unmatched to any gene: 21. This specimen consisted of PBMCs from blood, obtained more than 35 days after vaccination. This chain links TRBV7-6 with TRBJ2-7; 10 nucleotides line up with TRBD1. The TCR comes from a man aged 45-65 years who received an inactivated influenza vaccine. In nucleotides, the CDR3 is TGTGCCAGCAGCTTAGGAGGCTTTCGTGGGGACAGGGGTTCCCTCTTCGAGCAGTACTTC. Its protein is CASSLGGFRGDRGSLFEQYF.